Presented here are 9 T cell receptor beta chains from one specimen sequenced in a study of blood T cell repertoires in COVID-19. The repertoire was sequenced with immunoSEQ multiplex PCR; TCRdb's copy has only in-frame clones and lacks some. The sample lists 50,000 to 55,000 clones, over 75% occurring once. The sample comprised peripheral blood. These receptors were collected from a human donor with active COVID-19. The donor label of this sample is uncertain.

CDR3 in DNA: TGTGCCAGCAGCTTAAAGGGAGTTTCACCCCTCCACTTT. Translation: CASSLKGVSPLHF. The chain joins TRBV7-2 to TRBJ1-6; D is ambiguous. Per the germline V gene, CDR1 is SGHTA and CDR2 is FQGNSA. V was trimmed by 2 bases and J by 9 bases, leaving 8 bases between them. The CDR3 sequence is 13 residues long.

V gene TRBV6-5 combines with J gene TRBJ1-5; D remains ambiguous. The CDR3 is made up of 13 amino acids. V lost 2 bases, J lost 5 bases, and 7 bases lay in between. The germline gives CDR1 MNHEY, CDR2 SVGAGI. The CDR3 region is CASSYRRDQPQHF. CDR3 bases: TGTGCCAGCAGTTACAGGAGGGATCAGCCCCAGCATTTT.

The chain combines TRBV5-1 with TRBJ1-1; the D gene is possibly TRBD1 (5 bases). Germline V lookup: CDR1 SGHRS, CDR2 YFSETQ. The CDR3 is made up of 13 amino acids. V was pared by 4 bases and J by 3 bases, with 10 bases between. The CDR3 here is CASSPGRDTEAFF. CDR3 DNA sequence: TGCGCCAGCAGCCCCGGCAGGGACACTGAAGCTTTCTTT. The entire variable domain, with the rest obtained from reference TRBV5-1 and TRBJ1-1, is as follows: KAGVTQTPRYLIKTRGQQVTLSCSPISGHRSVSWYQQTPGQGLQFLFEYFSETQRNKGNFPGRFSGRQFSNSRSEMNVSTLELGDSALYLCASSPGRDTEAFFGQGTRLTVV.

V usage is TRBV6-4 and J usage is TRBJ2-3, with 14 nucleotides matching TRBD2. V was clipped by 5 bases and J by 6 bases; unmatched bases: 7. Germline lookup yields CDR1 MRHNA and CDR2 SNTAGT. The CDR3 contains 16 residues. CDR3 DNA: TGTGCCAGCAGTCTCGGGACTAGCGGGGGAGGGGATACGCAGTATTTT. Its protein is CASSLGTSGGGDTQYF.

The chain carries TRBV5-1 and TRBJ1-1; 8 bases align to TRBD1. Germline V CDR1 and CDR2: SGHRS, YFSETQ. V lost 6 bases, J lost 4 bases, and 17 bases stayed unmatched. This CDR3 region has 17 residues. CDR3: CASTPRGQGFGATEAFF. The CDR3 DNA follows: TGCGCCAGCACGCCGAGAGGACAGGGATTTGGTGCCACTGAAGCTTTCTTT.

V is TRBV7-2 and J is TRBJ2-5, with 8 bases fitting TRBD2. V lost 5 bases and J lost 4; bases outside the gene matches: 6. This CDR3 region has 14 residues. Germline CDR1 reads SGHTA; CDR2 reads FQGNSA. The CDR3 bases are TGTGCCAGCAGCCGTAGCGGGGCGGGAGAGACCCAGTACTTC. Translated: CASSRSGAGETQYF.

The J gene is TRBJ1-2, the V gene TRBV7-3; D gene uncertain. The CDR3 has 13 residues. Trimming stripped 4 bases from V and 0 bases from J, with 6 bases between. Germline V gene sequence: CDR1 SGHTA, CDR2 FQGTGA. CDR3 residues: CASSSGTNYGYTF. The CDR3 nucleotides read TGTGCCAGCAGCTCCGGGACTAACTATGGCTACACCTTC.

This rearrangement joins TRBV9 to TRBJ2-3, with 7 bases fitting TRBD1. The ends lost 0 bases at V and 0 bases at J; junction bases unmatched: 16. The CDR3 runs 20 residues. Germline CDR1 reads SGDLS; CDR2 reads YYNGEE. The CDR3 DNA reads TGTGCCAGCAGCGTAGGTCTCCGGCAACAGGGGTCAGCTAGCACAGATACGCAGTATTTT. Translation: CASSVGLRQQGSASTDTQYF.

The rearrangement joins TRBV15 to TRBJ1-1; D gene unclear. V shed 5 bases and J shed 0 bases, with 7 bases lying between them. The CDR3 consists of 13 residues. In germline, CDR1 is LNHNV, CDR2 YYDKDF (reference sequence). CDR3 protein: CATSSLMNTEAFF. CDR3 nucleotides: TGTGCCACCAGCTCGCTAATGAACACTGAAGCTTTCTTT.